Below are 17 T cell receptor beta chains sequenced from a single sample in a study of blood T cell repertoires in COVID-19. TCRdb's table, derived via immunoSEQ multiplex PCR, lists solely in-frame clones and lacks some. The sample shows about 50,000 clones, 92% of them seen only once. Sequencing was done on a sample of peripheral blood. The receptors shown here come from a man aged 50 to 59 with active COVID-19.

The rearrangement uses TRBV28 and TRBJ1-5; a possible D gene is TRBD1 (6 bases). Germline assignment: CDR1 MDHEN and CDR2 SYDVKM. V was cut by 6 bases and J by 2 bases, with 14 bases left in between. The CDR3 spans 15 residues. CDR3 in amino acids: CASRRPRTGNQPQHF. The CDR3 coding sequence is TGTGCCAGCAGGCGACCCCGGACAGGCAATCAGCCCCAGCATTTT.

The V call is TRBV5-4, the J call TRBJ2-7; 10 bases fit TRBD1. Germline assignment: CDR1 SGHNT and CDR2 YYREEE (reference sequence). V was pared by 3 bases and J by 1 base, with 4 bases of the junction left unmatched. There are 15 residues in the CDR3. The CDR3 sequence is CASSSPGQGSYEQYF. The DNA for the CDR3 is TGTGCCAGCAGCTCCCCGGGACAGGGGTCCTACGAGCAGTACTTC.

This clone has a handful of counts. The gene calls are TRBV7-9 and TRBJ2-5; 7 nucleotides align to TRBD1. With 1 base clipped from V and 5 bases from J, the junction kept 4 bases outside the gene matches. The CDR3 has 14 amino acids. Germline loops: CDR1 SEHNR, CDR2 FQNEAQ (reference sequence). CDR3 in DNA: TGTGCCAGCAGCTTAGAGACAGGGCGTGAGACCCAGTACTTC. It encodes CASSLETGRETQYF.

The chain joins TRBV5-5 to TRBJ2-1, with D maybe TRBD2 (5 bases). The CDR3 loop spans 17 amino acids. The ends were cut back, 4 bases at V and 11 bases at J, with 28 bases in the middle. CDR1 is SGHKS and CDR2 is YYEKEE in the germline V gene (reference sequence). CDR3 coding DNA: TGTGCCAGCAGCGCCAGAGCGGTCGCCCTTCTGGACGCCCAGCAGTTCTTC. It encodes CASSARAVALLDAQQFF.

The chain's CDR3 is CAIREDSDNSPLHF. Here the CDR3 DNA reads TGTGCCATCAGGGAGGACAGTGATAATTCACCCCTCCACTTT. The V and J genes are TRBV10-3 and TRBJ1-6; possible D gene TRBD1, 6 bases. CDR3 length: 14 amino acids. V was shortened by 6 bases and J by 5 bases, with 11 bases between the two germline ends. The germline gives CDR1 ENHRY, CDR2 SYGVKD.

V usage is TRBV5-4 and J usage is TRBJ2-3; D is perhaps TRBD1 (5 bases). The CDR3 runs 14 residues. The V and J ends lost 0 bases and 2 bases respectively, with 7 bases between them. Germline CDR1 reads SGHNT; CDR2 reads YYREEE (reference sequence). CDR3 in amino acids: CASSLEGLTDTQYF. The CDR3, as DNA: TGTGCCAGCAGCTTGGAGGGGCTCACAGATACGCAGTATTTT.

The chain carries TRBV27 and TRBJ2-7; D is possibly TRBD1 (5 bases). From germline, CDR1 is MNHEY and CDR2 SMNVEV (reference sequence). Trimming shortened V by 2 bases and J by 4 bases, and 12 bases separated the two germline ends. This CDR3 has 14 amino acids. This CDR3 reads CASSLVAGMYEQYF. The CDR3 bases are TGTGCCAGCAGTTTAGTTGCAGGGATGTACGAGCAGTACTTC.

The chain has TRBV20-1 and TRBJ1-2; D unresolved. Germline V gives CDR1 DFQATT, CDR2 SNEGSKA (reference sequence). Trimming removed 3 bases from V and 8 bases from J, with 4 bases in between. CDR3 length equals 9 residues. The CDR3 loop is CSASVGYTF. The CDR3 DNA follows: TGCAGTGCTAGTGTAGGCTACACCTTC.

The chain employs TRBV12-3 or TRBV12-4 and TRBJ1-6; tentative D call: TRBD1 (6 bases). Deletions cut 5 bases from V and 11 bases from J, with 13 bases between. This CDR3 spans 13 amino acids. The chain's CDR3 is CASSRGQTAPLHF. Here the CDR3 DNA reads TGTGCCAGCAGTAGAGGACAGACTGCACCCCTCCACTTT.

This chain connects TRBV28 to TRBJ2-1; tentatively, D is TRBD2 (7 bases). Germline V gene data show CDR1 as MDHEN and CDR2 as SYDVKM. The CDR3 covers 20 residues. Trimming removed 5 bases from V and 2 bases from J, with 28 bases in between. In DNA, the CDR3 is TGTGCCAGCAGTGAAATTAGGGCAACGGGGGGCCTCCTGACCTACAATGAGCAGTTCTTC. As protein: CASSEIRATGGLLTYNEQFF.

V and J are TRBV7-8 and TRBJ2-7; 14 bases map to TRBD2. This CDR3 comprises 16 residues. Per germline, CDR1 SGHVS and CDR2 FQNEAQ. V was pared by 5 bases and J by 2 bases, with 5 bases of the junction left unmatched. Here the CDR3 DNA reads TGTGCCAGCAGCAGGGGACTAGCGGGGGCTCCCTACGAGCAGTACTTC. It yields the protein CASSRGLAGAPYEQYF. Full variable domain (missing parts from reference TRBV7-8 and TRBJ2-7): GAGVSQSPRYKVAKRGQDVALRCDPISGHVSLFWYQQALGQGPEFLTYFQNEAQLDKSGLPSDRFFAERPEGSVSTLKIQRTQQEDSAVYLCASSRGLAGAPYEQYFGPGTRLTVT.

The chain has TRBV5-8 and TRBJ2-5, with TRBD2 matching 7 bases. The junction had 16 bases not matched to a gene; V was cut back by 2 bases and J by 9 bases. Germline V gives CDR1 SGHTS, CDR2 YDEGEE. The CDR3 extends over 16 amino acids. The CDR3 DNA follows: TGTGCCAGCAGCTTTCATTCGGCTAGCGGCTTGAAGGCCCAGTACTTC. Translated, it gives CASSFHSASGLKAQYF.

The chain joins TRBV4-1 to TRBJ2-2; TRBD2 aligns across 8 bases. The CDR3 is 17 amino acids. CDR1 and CDR2 (germline): MGHRA, YSYEKL. The V segment lost 2 bases and the J segment 5 bases; nucleotides outside the gene matches: 10. CDR3 amino acids: CASSQSVQREQTGELFF. In nucleotides, the CDR3 is TGCGCCAGCAGCCAATCCGTCCAGCGGGAGCAAACCGGGGAGCTGTTTTTT.

This clone was recorded a few times. This chain's CDR3 is CASSLGAPSGGRYEQFF. Written as DNA, the CDR3 is TGTGCCAGCAGCTTGGGGGCCCCTAGCGGGGGGCGGTATGAGCAGTTCTTC. V usage is TRBV5-4 and J usage is TRBJ2-1; 11 nucleotides agree with TRBD2. With 0 bases clipped from V and 8 bases from J, the junction kept 10 bases outside the gene matches. Germline-derived CDR1 and CDR2 are SGHNT and YYREEE (reference sequence). CDR3 length: 17 residues. The complete variable domain, with remaining parts taken from reference TRBV5-4 and TRBJ2-1, reads ETGVTQSPTHLIKTRGQQVTLRCSSQSGHNTVSWYQQALGQGPQFIFQYYREEENGRGNFPPRFSGLQFPNYSSELNVNALELDDSALYLCASSLGAPSGGRYEQFFGPGTRLTVL.

V is TRBV12-3 or TRBV12-4 and J is TRBJ2-1; D is unclear. The ends were cut back, 6 bases at V and 4 bases at J, with 7 bases in the middle. This CDR3 is built from 12 residues. The CDR3 nucleotides are TGTGCCAGCAGCTCCTTATACAATGAGCAGTTCTTC. This gives the protein CASSSLYNEQFF.

The V and J genes are TRBV6-2 or TRBV6-3 and TRBJ1-1, with D perhaps matching TRBD1 (5 bases). The germline V gene has CDR1 MNHEY and CDR2 SVGEGT. The CDR3 is made up of 13 amino acids. V was shortened by 3 bases and J by 1 base, with 6 bases between the two germline ends. The CDR3 nucleotides read TGTGCCAGCAGTTATGACAGGAACACTGAAGCTTTCTTT. Encoded protein: CASSYDRNTEAFF.

The chain is built from TRBV19 and TRBJ2-2, with 7 bases lining up with TRBD1. The CDR3 runs to 14 residues. CDR1 LNHDA and CDR2 SQIVND come from the germline V gene (reference sequence). The V and J ends lost 3 bases and 7 bases, in that order; junction bases with no gene match: 5. This CDR3 reads CASSIKGTVGELFF. The CDR3, as DNA: TGTGCCAGTAGTATTAAGGGGACAGTCGGGGAGCTGTTTTTT.